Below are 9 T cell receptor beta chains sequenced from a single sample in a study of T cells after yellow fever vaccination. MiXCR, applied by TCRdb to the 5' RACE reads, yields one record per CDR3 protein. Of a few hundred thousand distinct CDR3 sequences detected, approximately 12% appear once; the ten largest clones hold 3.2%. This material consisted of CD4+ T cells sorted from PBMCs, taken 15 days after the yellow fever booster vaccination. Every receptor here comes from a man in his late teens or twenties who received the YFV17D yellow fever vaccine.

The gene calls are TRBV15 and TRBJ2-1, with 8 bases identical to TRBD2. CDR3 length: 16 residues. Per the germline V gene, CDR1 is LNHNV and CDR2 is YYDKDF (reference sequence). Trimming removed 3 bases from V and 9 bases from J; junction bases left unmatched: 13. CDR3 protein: CATSRTGTRGFREQFF. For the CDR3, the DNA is TGTGCCACCAGCAGGACCGGGACTAGAGGTTTCCGTGAGCAGTTCTTC.

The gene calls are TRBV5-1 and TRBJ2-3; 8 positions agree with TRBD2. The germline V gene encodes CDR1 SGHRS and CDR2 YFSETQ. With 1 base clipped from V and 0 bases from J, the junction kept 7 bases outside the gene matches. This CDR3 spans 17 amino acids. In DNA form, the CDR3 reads TGCGCCAGCAGCTTGAATGGACTAGCTATTAGCACAGATACGCAGTATTTT. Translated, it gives CASSLNGLAISTDTQYF.

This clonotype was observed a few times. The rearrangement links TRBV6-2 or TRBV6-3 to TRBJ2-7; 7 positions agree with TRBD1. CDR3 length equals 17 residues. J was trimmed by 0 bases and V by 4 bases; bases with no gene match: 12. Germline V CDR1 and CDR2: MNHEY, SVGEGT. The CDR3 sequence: CASSSRQGPKSSYEQYF. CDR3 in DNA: TGTGCCAGCAGTTCGCGACAGGGCCCGAAGTCCTCCTACGAGCAGTACTTC.

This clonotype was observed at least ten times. The chain's CDR3 is CATSLSTGAYGYTF. The DNA of the CDR3 is TGTGCCACCAGTCTCTCGACAGGAGCCTATGGCTACACCTTC. V and J are TRBV24-1 and TRBJ1-2; a possible D gene is TRBD1 (6 bases). Germline loops: CDR1 KGHDR, CDR2 SFDVKD. V lost 6 bases to trimming and J lost 4 bases, with 14 bases between them. The CDR3 is 14 amino acids.

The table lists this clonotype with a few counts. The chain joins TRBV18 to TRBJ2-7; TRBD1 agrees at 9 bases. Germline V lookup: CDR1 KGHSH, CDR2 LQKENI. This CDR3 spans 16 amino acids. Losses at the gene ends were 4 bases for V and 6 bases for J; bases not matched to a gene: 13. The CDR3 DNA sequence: TGTGCCAGCTCACAGGGACAGGGAGTACTGGGGACCGAGCAGTACGTC. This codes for CASSQGQGVLGTEQYV.

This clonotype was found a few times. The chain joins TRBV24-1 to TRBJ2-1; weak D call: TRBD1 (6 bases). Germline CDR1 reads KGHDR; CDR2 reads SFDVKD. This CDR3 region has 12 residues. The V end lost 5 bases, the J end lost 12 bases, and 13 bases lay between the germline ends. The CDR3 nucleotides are TGTGCCACCAGTGTTTACAGGGCTTGGCAGTTCTTC. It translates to CATSVYRAWQFF.

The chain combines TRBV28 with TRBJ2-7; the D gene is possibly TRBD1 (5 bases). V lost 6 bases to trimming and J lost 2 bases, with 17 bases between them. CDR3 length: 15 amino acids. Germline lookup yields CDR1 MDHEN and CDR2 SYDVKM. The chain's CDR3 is CASSSKQVGAYEQYV. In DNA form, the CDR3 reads TGTGCCAGCAGCTCAAAACAGGTAGGCGCCTACGAGCAGTACGTC.

The CDR3 loop is CASSRQTSGASTDTQYF. CDR3 nucleotide sequence: TGTGCCAGTAGTCGCCAGACTAGCGGGGCCAGCACAGATACGCAGTATTTT. V and J are TRBV19 and TRBJ2-3; TRBD2 matches at 11 bases. Germline V gene sequence: CDR1 LNHDA, CDR2 SQIVND (reference sequence). Trimming removed 5 bases from V and 0 bases from J; junction bases left unmatched: 7. The CDR3 runs 17 residues.

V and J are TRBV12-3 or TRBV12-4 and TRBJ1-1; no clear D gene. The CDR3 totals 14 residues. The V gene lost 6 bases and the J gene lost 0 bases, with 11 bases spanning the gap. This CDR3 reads CASRPLTMNTEAFF. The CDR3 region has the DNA TGTGCCAGCAGACCCCTGACCATGAACACTGAAGCTTTCTTT.